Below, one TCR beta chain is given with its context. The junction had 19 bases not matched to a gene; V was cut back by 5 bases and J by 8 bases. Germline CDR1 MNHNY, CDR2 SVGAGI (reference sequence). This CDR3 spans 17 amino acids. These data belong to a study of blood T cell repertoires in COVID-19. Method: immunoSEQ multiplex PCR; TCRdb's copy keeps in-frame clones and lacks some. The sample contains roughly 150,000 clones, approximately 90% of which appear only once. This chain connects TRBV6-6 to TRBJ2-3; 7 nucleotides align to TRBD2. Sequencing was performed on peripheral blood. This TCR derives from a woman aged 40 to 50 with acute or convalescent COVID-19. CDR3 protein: CASSPRNYGTTRSTQYF. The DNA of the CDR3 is TGTGCCAGCAGTCCCCGAAATTACGGGACTACCCGGAGTACGCAGTATTTT.